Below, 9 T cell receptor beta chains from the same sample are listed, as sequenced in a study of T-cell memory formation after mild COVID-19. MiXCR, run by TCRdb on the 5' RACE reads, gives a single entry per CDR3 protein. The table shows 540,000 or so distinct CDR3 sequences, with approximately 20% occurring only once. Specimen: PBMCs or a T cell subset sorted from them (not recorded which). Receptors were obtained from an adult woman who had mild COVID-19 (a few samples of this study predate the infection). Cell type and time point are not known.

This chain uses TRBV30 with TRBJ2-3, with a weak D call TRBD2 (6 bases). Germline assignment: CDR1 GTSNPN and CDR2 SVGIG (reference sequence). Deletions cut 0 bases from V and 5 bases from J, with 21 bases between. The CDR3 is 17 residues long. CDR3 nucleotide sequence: TGTGCCTGGAGTGTCAAGGGTGGGAGGAATCACGGAGATACGCAGTATTTT. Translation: CAWSVKGGRNHGDTQYF.

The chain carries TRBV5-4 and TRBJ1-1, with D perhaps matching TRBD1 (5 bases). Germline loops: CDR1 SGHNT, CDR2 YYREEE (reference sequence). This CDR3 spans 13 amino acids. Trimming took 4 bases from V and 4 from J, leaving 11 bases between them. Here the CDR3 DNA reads TGTGCCAGCAGCCGGGGCCCAGGCACTGAAGCTTTCTTT. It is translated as CASSRGPGTEAFF.

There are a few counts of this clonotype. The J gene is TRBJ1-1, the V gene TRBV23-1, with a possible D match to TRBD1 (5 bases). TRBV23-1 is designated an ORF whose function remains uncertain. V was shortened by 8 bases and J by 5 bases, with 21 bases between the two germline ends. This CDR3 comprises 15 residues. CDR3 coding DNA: TGCGCCAGCCAGTGGGTGGGGCAGTTGATTACTGAAGCTTTCTTT. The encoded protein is CASQWVGQLITEAFF.

CDR3 loop: CASSLMGDYEQYF. The CDR3 region has the DNA TGTGCCAGCAGCCTGATGGGGGACTACGAGCAGTACTTC. V and J are TRBV7-2 and TRBJ2-7; D is tentatively TRBD1 or TRBD2 (5 bases each). The V gene's germline CDR1 is SGHTA and CDR2 FQGNSA. The length of the CDR3 is 13 residues. The V and J ends lost 5 bases and 3 bases respectively, with 11 bases between them.

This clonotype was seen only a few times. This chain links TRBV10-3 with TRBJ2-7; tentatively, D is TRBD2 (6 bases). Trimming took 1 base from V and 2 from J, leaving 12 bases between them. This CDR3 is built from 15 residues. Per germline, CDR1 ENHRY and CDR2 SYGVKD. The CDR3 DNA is TGTGCCATCAGTGAGTATGAGCGGGCTACCTACGAGCAGTACTTC. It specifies CAISEYERATYEQYF.

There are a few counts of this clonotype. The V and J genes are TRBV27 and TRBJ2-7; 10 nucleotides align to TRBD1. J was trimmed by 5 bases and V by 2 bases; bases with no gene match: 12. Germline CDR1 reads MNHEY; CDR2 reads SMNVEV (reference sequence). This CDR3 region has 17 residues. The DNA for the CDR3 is TGTGCCAGCAGTTTACCGCCAGCCGGGACAGGGGCCCACGAGCAGTACTTC. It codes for CASSLPPAGTGAHEQYF.

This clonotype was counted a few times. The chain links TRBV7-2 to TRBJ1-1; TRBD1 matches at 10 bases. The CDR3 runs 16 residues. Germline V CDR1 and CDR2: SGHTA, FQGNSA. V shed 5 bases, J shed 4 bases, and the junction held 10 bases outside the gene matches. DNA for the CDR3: TGTGCCAGCAGCCAGCCGACAGGGGGCGGAGGCACTGAAGCTTTCTTT. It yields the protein CASSQPTGGGGTEAFF.

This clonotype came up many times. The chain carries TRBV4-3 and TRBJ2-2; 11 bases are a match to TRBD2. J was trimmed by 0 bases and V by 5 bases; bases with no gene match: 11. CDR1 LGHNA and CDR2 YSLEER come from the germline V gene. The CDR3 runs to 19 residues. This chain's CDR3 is CASSSNLGLADSNTGELFF. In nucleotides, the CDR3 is TGCGCCAGCAGCTCAAATCTGGGACTAGCGGACTCGAACACCGGGGAGCTGTTTTTT.

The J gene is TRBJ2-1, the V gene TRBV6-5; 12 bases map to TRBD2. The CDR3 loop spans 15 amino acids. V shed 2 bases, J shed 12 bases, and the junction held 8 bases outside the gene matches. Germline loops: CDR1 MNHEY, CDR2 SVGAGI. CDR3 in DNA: TGTGCCAGCAGTTACAGGGCTAGCGGGGGGGCAAGGCAGTTCTTC. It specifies CASSYRASGGARQFF.